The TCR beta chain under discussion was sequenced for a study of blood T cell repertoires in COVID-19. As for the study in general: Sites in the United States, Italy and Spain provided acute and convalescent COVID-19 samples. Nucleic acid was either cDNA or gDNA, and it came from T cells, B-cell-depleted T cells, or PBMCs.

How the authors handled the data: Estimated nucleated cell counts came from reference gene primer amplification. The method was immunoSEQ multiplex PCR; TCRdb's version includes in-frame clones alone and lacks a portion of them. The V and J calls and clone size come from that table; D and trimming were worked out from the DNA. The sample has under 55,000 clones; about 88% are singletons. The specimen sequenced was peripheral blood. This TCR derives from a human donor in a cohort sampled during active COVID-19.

CDR3 in amino acids: CASSPVGPLNTEAFF. DNA of the CDR3: TGTGCCAGCAGCCCGGTGGGGCCGCTGAACACTGAAGCTTTCTTT. J is TRBJ1-1 and V is TRBV6-5; TRBD1 might be the D (5 bases). From germline, CDR1 is MNHEY and CDR2 SVGAGI. Trimming cost V 6 bases and J 0 bases, with 14 bases left between them. CDR3 length: 15 residues.